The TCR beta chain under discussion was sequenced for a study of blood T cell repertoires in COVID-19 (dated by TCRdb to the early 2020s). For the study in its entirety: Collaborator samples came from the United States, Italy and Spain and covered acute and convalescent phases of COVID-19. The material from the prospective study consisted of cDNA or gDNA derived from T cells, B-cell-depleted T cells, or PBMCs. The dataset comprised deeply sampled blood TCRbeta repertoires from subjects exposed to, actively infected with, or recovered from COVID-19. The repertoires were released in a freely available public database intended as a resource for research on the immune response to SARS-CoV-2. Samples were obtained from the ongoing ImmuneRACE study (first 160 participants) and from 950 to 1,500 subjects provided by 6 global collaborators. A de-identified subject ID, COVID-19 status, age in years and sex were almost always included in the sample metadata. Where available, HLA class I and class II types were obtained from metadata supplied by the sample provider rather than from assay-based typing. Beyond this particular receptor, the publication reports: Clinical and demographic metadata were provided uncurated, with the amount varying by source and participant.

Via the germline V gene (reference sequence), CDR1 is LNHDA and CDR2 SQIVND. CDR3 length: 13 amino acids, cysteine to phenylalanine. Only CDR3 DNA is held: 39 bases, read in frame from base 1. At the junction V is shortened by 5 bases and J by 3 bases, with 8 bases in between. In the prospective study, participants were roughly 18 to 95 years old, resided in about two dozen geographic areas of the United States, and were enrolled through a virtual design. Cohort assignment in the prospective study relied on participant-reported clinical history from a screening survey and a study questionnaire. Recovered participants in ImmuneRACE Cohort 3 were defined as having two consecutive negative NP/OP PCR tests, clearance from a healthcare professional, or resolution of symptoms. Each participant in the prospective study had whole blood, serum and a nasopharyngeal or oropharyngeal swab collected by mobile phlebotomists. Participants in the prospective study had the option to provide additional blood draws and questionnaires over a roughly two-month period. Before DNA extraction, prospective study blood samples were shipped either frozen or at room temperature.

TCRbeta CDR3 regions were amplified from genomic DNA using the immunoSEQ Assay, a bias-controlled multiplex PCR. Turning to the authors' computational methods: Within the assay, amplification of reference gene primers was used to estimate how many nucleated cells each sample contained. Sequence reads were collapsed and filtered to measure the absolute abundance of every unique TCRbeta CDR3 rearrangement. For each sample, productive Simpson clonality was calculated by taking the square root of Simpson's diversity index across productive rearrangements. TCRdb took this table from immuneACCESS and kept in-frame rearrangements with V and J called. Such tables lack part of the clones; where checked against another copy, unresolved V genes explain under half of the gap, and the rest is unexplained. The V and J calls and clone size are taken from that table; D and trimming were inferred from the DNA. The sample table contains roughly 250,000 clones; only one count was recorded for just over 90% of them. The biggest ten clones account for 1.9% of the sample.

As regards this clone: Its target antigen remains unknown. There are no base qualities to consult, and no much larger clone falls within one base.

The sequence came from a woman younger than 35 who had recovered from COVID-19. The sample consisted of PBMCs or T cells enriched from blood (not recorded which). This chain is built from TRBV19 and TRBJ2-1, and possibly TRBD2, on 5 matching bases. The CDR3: CASSVRGYNEQFF. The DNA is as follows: TGTGCCAGTAGTGTACGGGGCTACAATGAGCAGTTCTTC.